This TCR beta chain was recovered during a study of spatial heterogeneity in lung cancer (dated by TCRdb to about 2019). For the wider study: Beta-chain transcripts were consistently detected in greater numbers than alpha-chain transcripts, which likely reflected higher beta-chain transcript abundance. In tumor regions, TCR transcript counts showed a strong correlation with a T cell transcriptional module score derived from matched bulk RNA-seq. In the raw uncorrected reads, each unique combination of TCR and UMI appeared more than ten times on average. TCR alpha and beta repertoires were quantitatively compared across multiple tumor regions, matched nontumor lung and blood in non-small cell lung cancer. The study linked features of the TCR repertoire to counts of nonsynonymous mutations, which were determined by whole-exome sequencing of tumor tissue. At surgery, hundreds of tumor regions, 64 matched nontumor lung samples and a few dozen PBMC samples were TCR-sequenced for both alpha and beta chains.

CDR1 and CDR2, per the germline V gene, are SNHLY and FYNNEI. V loses 3 bases at its end and J loses 2 bases; junction bases beyond the gene matches: 2. The CDR3, cysteine through phenylalanine, is 14 amino acids long. The CDR3 DNA has 42 bases and is translated from base 1. Per the publication, the time point label means: sample taken at primary tumor resection. The donors were approximately 70 patients from the lung TRACERx cohort who had early-stage, untreated non-small cell lung cancer. For TCR sequencing, whole RNA was extracted from tumor and nontumor lung tissue, or from cryopreserved PBMC samples, and no cell sorting was done. Only patients for whom sufficient RNA was available from at least two tumor regions were selected for TCR sequencing. Before selection, tumor and adjacent nontumor lung specimens were reviewed by a lung pathologist. The library relied on 5' RACE. The sequencing machine was a NextSeq 500. In the TCR library protocol, a unique molecular identifier was attached to each TCR cDNA molecule so that PCR and sequencing errors could be corrected. For the original study's pipeline: Decombinator tools were used for TCR identification, UMI-based error correction and CDR3 extraction. TCRs above a frequency of 2 per 1,000, corresponding to the top 1% of the tumor frequency distribution, were defined as expanded. Expanded tumor TCRs statistically deemed absent (corrected P<0.05) from at least one tumor region were classed as regional, and all other expanded tumor TCRs were classed as ubiquitous. Renyi diversity was computed with the R vegan package after each repertoire had been subsampled 100 times to 5,000 TCRs. To build CDR3 similarity networks, amino acid triplet string-kernel similarity was used, and CDR3s were connected when their pairwise similarity was above 0.82. The public sequencing data were trimmed at Q25 with fastp and processed into clonotypes with MiXCR by TCRdb, which kept only in-frame beta chains. Each entry is one CDR3 protein sequence, shown with its most common DNA and genes. The V and J calls shown here were made by TCRdb, not taken from the authors' results. This sample is represented by roughly 1,500 distinct CDR3 sequences; about 6% of them were singletons. The ten largest make up roughly 56% of the sample.

General conclusions and limits of the study: The number of expanded intratumoral alpha and beta TCRs correlated with the tumor nonsynonymous mutation count. Additional single-cell paired TCR alpha and beta sequencing was considered necessary to confirm, at a functional level, the hypothesis that regional TCRs recognize regional mutations. Estimated TCR-seq coverage of tumor T cells was only roughly 7% for alpha chains and roughly 13% for beta chains. The count of ubiquitous expanded TCRs correlated with the count of ubiquitous nonsynonymous mutations, and the count of regional expanded TCRs correlated with the count of regional nonsynonymous mutations.

This clonotype was detected only a few times. There is no known antigen for this receptor. It has no much larger one-base neighbor in the sample; base qualities were not kept. Here the chain combines TRBV2 and TRBJ2-3, with 7 bases matching TRBD2. Sequencing used lung tumor tissue, obtained at surgery. The receptor's source is a female donor with early-stage non-small cell lung cancer. The CDR3 reads as follows: CASSDRLATDTQYF. The DNA is as follows: TGTGCCAGCAGTGACCGACTAGCCACAGATACGCAGTATTTT.